A single sample is the source of the 13 T cell receptor beta chains below, sequenced in a study of CD8+ T cells in alopecia areata. Pooled cutaneous lymph node cells were sorted using CD4, CD8alpha, NKG2D, NKG2ACE and other markers. Once RNA had been extracted, it was reverse transcribed into cDNA to act as the sequencing template. The data were produced by immunoSEQ multiplex PCR, yet TCRdb's version contains in-frame clones alone and is incomplete. The profile covers about 270,000 clones, none occurring a single time. Specimen: CD4+ T cells sorted from a lymph node. The origin of the receptors is a C3H/HeJ mouse with alopecia areata. These mice share the MHC haplotype H2-k.

This clone has only a few counts. Mouse gene names apply. The observed sequence ends 4 residues before the CDR3 terminus, with the missing tail filled in from the germline J gene. This chain joins TRBV14 and TRBJ2-5, with 9 positions matching TRBD2. The germline V gene has CDR1 SGHDT and CDR2 FRDEAV. The CDR3 spans 14 residues. The CDR3: CASSFLGGKDTQYF. Partial CDR3 DNA: TGTGCCAGCAGTTTCCTGGGGGGGAAAGAC.

This clone appeared a few times. These gene names are mouse names. The observed sequence ends 4 residues before the CDR3 terminus, with the missing tail filled in from the germline J gene. The rearrangement uses TRBV14 and TRBJ2-3; 10 bases map to TRBD2. V shed 5 bases, J shed 1 base, and the junction held 4 bases outside the gene matches. Germline V lookup: CDR1 SGHDT, CDR2 FRDEAV. The CDR3 spans 15 residues. The sequenced part of the CDR3 DNA is TGTGCCAGCAGACCCTGGGGGGGCGGTGCAGAA. This sequence encodes CASRPWGGGAE. The complete CDR3 sequence is CASRPWGGGAETLYF.

This clone showed up many times. These gene names are mouse names. Read coverage stops 4 residues before the CDR3 terminus; the germline J gene supplies the remainder. J is TRBJ2-5 and V is TRBV3; D remains unclear. Looked up from germline, CDR1 is SNHLY and CDR2 is FYNGKV (reference sequence). CDR3 size: 13 residues. The CDR3 protein is CASSFGPWDTQYF. The sequenced CDR3 bases are TGTGCCAGCAGCTTTGGTCCCTGGGAC.

With respect to this clone: Mouse gene names and germline throughout. The CDR3 is cut off 4 residues early in the read; its end comes from the germline J gene. V is TRBV13-1 and J is TRBJ2-4; 8 bases are shared with TRBD2. Germline values: CDR1 NSHNY, CDR2 SYGAGN. This CDR3 contains 17 residues. J was trimmed by 0 bases and V by 0 bases; bases with no gene match: 6. Incomplete CDR3 DNA: TGTGCCAGCAGTGATGCCTGGGGGGTTATAAGTCAAAAC. Encoded protein: CASSDAWGVISQN. The complete CDR3 reads CASSDAWGVISQNTLYF.

This clone was counted between two and nine times. Gene names are the mouse ones. The read terminates 4 residues ahead of where the CDR3 ends, so the germline J gene completes it. V gene TRBV29 combines with J gene TRBJ2-7, with D maybe TRBD1 (6 bases). The CDR3 is 13 amino acids. CDR1 is MSHET, CDR2 SYDVDS, per germline. The CDR3 reads CASSLSQGNEQYF. The sequenced part of the CDR3 DNA is TGTGCTAGCAGTTTATCTCAGGGGAAT.

For this clone: Mouse germline and gene names are used. The CDR3 reads CASSTTGTGGGYEQYF. Partial CDR3 DNA: TGTGCCAGCAGCACTACCGGGACTGGGGGGGGTTAT. The genes are TRBV13-3 and TRBJ2-7; 13 nucleotides agree with TRBD2. The read terminates 4 residues ahead of where the CDR3 ends, so the germline J gene completes it. Germline CDR1 and CDR2: NNHDY and SYVADS. CDR3 size: 16 residues.

Remarks on this clone: Gene names refer to mouse genes. Coverage ceases 4 residues before the CDR3 finishes, and the germline J gene fills in the end. The sample holds other DNA sequences that translate to the same CDR3. The chain couples TRBV13-1 to TRBJ1-1; 8 nucleotides agree with TRBD1. Germline lookup yields CDR1 NSHNY and CDR2 SYGAGN. V lost 4 bases, J lost 1 base, and 3 bases stayed unmatched. The CDR3 spans 14 residues. CDR3: CASSPGTGNTEVFF. CDR3 DNA, as far as it was read: TGTGCCAGCAGTCCCGGGACAGGGAACACA.

On this clone: The genes and germline here are from mouse. With the read ending 4 residues before the CDR3 end, the germline J gene is used to fill in that end. The rearrangement joins TRBV1 to TRBJ2-5; D not resolved. The CDR3 is 15 amino acids. From germline, CDR1 is NSQYPW and CDR2 LRSPGD (reference sequence). Trimming removed 3 bases from V and 0 bases from J, with 10 bases in between. CDR3 sequence: CTCSATRINQDTQYF. The CDR3 bases that were read are TGCACCTGCAGTGCCACCAGGATTAACCAAGAC.

This clone was seen a handful of times. The genes and germline here are from mouse. Sequencing ends 4 residues short of the CDR3 end; the germline J gene provides the rest. V usage is TRBV19 and J usage is TRBJ2-1; TRBD2 aligns across 7 bases. The CDR3 totals 15 residues. V trimming: 3 bases; J trimming: 3 bases; junction bases outside the gene matches: 6. Germline CDR1 is FNHDT and CDR2 is SITEND (reference sequence). The part of the CDR3 DNA that was read is TGTGCCAGCAGTAGAGGGGCTGGGGGCTATGCT. This sequence encodes CASSRGAGGYA. The full CDR3 sequence reads CASSRGAGGYAEQFF.

In regard to this clone: Each gene name is a mouse one. Read coverage stops 4 residues before the CDR3 terminus; the germline J gene supplies the remainder. The chain couples TRBV13-1 to TRBJ2-4; D unclear. V lost 4 bases to trimming and J lost 0 bases, with 6 bases between them. The CDR3 totals 13 residues. The germline CDR1 and CDR2 sequences are NSHNY and SYGAGN. The covered CDR3 bases are TGTGCCAGCAGTCAGACTAGTCAAAAC. Encoded protein: CASSQTSQN. The full CDR3 sequence reads CASSQTSQNTLYF.

In this sample, this clone turned up a few times. Genes here carry mouse names. The sequenced fragment ends 4 residues before the CDR3 boundary, so the rest is inferred from the germline J gene. The same CDR3 also results from other DNA sequences found in this sample. J is TRBJ2-3 and V is TRBV13-3; weak D call: TRBD2 (6 bases). This CDR3 contains 14 residues. The V end was cut by 4 bases, the J end by 0 bases, with 9 bases between. From germline, CDR1 is NNHDY and CDR2 SYVADS. The CDR3 here is CASSRLASAETLYF. CDR3 bases read: TGTGCCAGCAGTCGACTGGCCAGTGCAGAA.

There are a few counts of this clone. The listed genes are named as in mouse. Read sequence stops 4 residues before the CDR3 end, and the germline J gene provides the missing end. The same CDR3 is also encoded by other DNA sequences in this sample. The chain carries TRBV19 and TRBJ2-3; D possibly corresponds to TRBD2 (5 bases). The V gene lost 0 bases and the J gene lost 0 bases, with 5 bases spanning the gap. This CDR3 comprises 14 residues. Germline values: CDR1 FNHDT, CDR2 SITEND (reference sequence). CDR3 loop: CASSIVGSAETLYF. The CDR3 bases that were read are TGTGCCAGCAGTATAGTGGGGAGTGCAGAA.

A note on this clone: The listed genes are named as in mouse. The read gets to within 4 residues of the CDR3 end, and the germline J gene fills in the rest. V gene TRBV13-1 combines with J gene TRBJ2-3; unclear D gene. V dropped 5 bases and J dropped 3 bases, with 10 bases sitting between them. The CDR3 sequence is 13 residues long. Germline loops: CDR1 NSHNY, CDR2 SYGAGN. The CDR3 region is CASRPIGAETLYF. The covered CDR3 bases are TGTGCCAGCAGGCCTATTGGGGCAGAA.